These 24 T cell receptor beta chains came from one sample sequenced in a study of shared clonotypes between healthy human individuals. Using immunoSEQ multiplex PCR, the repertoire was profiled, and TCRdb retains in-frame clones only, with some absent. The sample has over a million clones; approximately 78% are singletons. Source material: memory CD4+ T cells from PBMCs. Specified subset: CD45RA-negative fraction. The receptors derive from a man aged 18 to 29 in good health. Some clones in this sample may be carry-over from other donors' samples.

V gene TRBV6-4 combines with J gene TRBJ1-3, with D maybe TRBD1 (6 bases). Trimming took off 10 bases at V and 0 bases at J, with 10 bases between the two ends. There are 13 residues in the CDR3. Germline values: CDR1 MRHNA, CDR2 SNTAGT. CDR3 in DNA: TGTGCCAACCGACAGGACTCTGGAAACACCATATATTTT. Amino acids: CANRQDSGNTIYF.

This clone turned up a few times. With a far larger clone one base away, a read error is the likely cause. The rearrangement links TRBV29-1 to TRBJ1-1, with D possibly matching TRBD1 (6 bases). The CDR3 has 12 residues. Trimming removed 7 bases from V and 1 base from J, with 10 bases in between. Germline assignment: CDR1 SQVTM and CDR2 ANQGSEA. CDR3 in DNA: TGCAGCGCTCAGACAGGGAACACTGAAGCTTTCTTT. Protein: CSAQTGNTEAFF.

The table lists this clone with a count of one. CDR3 sequence reads: CASSYATTGTESYEQYF. The CDR3 DNA sequence: TGTGCCAGCAGCTACGCAACCACCGGGACAGAGTCCTACGAGCAGTACTTC. The chain joins TRBV7-9 to TRBJ2-7; 7 nucleotides align to TRBD1. Germline CDR1 SEHNR, CDR2 FQNEAQ (reference sequence). J gave up 1 base and V 4 bases, and 13 bases lay outside the gene matches. The CDR3 is made up of 17 amino acids.

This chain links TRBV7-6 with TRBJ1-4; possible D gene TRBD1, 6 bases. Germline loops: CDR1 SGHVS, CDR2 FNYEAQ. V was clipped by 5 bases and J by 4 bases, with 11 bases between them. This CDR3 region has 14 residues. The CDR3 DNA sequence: TGTGCCAGCAGCAAGGGAGGGGGTAATGAAAAACTGTTTTTT. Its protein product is CASSKGGGNEKLFF.

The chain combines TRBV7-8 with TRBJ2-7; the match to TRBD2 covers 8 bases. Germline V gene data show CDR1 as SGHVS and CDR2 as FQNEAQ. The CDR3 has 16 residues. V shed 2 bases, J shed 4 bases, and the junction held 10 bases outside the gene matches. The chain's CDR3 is CASSLPIAGSRYEQYF. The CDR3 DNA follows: TGTGCCAGCAGCTTACCCATAGCGGGAAGCCGATACGAGCAGTACTTC.

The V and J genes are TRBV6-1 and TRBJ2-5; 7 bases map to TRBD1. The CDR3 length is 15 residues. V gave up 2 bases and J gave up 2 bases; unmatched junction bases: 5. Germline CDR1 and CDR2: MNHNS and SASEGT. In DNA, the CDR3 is TGTGCCAGCAGTGAAATGGGACAGCGGCAAGAGACCCAGTACTTC. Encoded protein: CASSEMGQRQETQYF.

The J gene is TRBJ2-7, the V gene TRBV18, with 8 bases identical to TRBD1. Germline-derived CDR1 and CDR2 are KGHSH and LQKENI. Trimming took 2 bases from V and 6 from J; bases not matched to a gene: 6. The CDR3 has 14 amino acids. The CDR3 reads CASSPARQGLEQYF. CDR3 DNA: TGTGCCAGCTCACCAGCTCGACAGGGGCTCGAGCAGTACTTC.

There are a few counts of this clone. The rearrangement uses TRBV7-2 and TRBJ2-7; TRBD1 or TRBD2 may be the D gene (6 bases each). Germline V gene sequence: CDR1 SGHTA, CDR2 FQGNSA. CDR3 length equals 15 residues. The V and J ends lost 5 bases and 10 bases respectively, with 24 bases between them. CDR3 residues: CASSPTRGPEAVQYF. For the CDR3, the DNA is TGTGCCAGCAGCCCAACTCGGGGGCCGGAGGCAGTCCAGTACTTC.

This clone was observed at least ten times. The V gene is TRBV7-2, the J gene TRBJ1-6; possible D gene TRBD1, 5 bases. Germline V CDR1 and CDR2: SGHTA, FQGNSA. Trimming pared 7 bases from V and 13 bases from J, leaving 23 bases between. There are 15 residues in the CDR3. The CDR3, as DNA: TGTGCCAGCACCCCCGGGGCAGGTCGTCGAGTGCCCCTCCACTTT. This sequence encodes CASTPGAGRRVPLHF.

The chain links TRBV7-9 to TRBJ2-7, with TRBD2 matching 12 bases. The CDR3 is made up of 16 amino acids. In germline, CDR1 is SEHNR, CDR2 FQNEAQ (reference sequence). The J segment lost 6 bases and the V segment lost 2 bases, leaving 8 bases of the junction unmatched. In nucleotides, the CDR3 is TGTGCCAGCAGCTTAAGGAGAGAACTAGCGGGAGGCGAGCAGTACTTC. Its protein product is CASSLRRELAGGEQYF.

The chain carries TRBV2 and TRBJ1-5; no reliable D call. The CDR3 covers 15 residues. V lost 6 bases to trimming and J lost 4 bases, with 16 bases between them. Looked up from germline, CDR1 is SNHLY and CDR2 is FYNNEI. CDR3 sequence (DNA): TGTGCCAGCAGACGCGATCGGACGGATAATCAGCCCCAGCATTTT. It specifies CASRRDRTDNQPQHF.

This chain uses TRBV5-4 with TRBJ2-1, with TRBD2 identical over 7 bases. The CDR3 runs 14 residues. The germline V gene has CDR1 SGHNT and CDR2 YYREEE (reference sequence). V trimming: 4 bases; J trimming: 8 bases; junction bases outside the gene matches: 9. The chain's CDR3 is CASSGGGTRHEQFF. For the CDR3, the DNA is TGTGCCAGCAGCGGCGGGGGTACAAGGCATGAGCAGTTCTTC.

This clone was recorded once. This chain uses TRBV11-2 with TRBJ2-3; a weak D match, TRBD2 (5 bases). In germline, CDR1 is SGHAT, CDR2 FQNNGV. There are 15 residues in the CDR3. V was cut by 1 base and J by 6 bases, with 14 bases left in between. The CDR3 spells CASSLARTFGDTQYF. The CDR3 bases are TGTGCCAGCAGCTTAGCACGGACTTTCGGGGATACGCAGTATTTT.

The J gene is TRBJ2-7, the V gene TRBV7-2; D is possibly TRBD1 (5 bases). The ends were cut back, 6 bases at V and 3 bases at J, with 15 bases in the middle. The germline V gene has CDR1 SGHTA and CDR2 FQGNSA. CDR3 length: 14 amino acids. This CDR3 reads CASRVSRDNYEQYF. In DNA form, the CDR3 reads TGTGCCAGCAGGGTAAGCAGGGATAACTACGAGCAGTACTTC.

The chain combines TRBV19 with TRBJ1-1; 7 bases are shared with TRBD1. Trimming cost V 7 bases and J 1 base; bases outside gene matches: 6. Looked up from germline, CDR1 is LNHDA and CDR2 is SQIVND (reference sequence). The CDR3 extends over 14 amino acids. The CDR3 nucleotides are TGTGCCAGTACCACCGACAGGGCGAACACTGAAGCTTTCTTT. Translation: CASTTDRANTEAFF. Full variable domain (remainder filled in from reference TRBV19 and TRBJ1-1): DGGITQSPKYLFRKEGQNVTLSCEQNLNHDAMYWYRQDPGQGLRLIYYSQIVNDFQKGDIAEGYSVSREKKESFPLTVTSAQKNPTAFYLCASTTDRANTEAFFGQGTRLTVV.

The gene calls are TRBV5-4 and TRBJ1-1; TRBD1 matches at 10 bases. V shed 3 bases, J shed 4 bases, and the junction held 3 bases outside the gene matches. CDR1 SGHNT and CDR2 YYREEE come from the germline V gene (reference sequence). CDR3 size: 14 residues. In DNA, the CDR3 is TGTGCCAGCAGCTCCCGGGACAGGGGCACTGAAGCTTTCTTT. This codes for CASSSRDRGTEAFF.

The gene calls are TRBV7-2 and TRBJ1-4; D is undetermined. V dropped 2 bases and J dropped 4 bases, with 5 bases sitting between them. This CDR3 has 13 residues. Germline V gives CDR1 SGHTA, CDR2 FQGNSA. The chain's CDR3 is CASSLTDNEKLFF. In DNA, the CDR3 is TGTGCCAGCAGCTTAACGGATAATGAAAAACTGTTTTTT.

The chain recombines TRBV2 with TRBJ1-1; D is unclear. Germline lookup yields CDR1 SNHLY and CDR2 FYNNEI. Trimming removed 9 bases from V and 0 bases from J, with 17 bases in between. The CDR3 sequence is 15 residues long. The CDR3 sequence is CASQREPLMNTEAFF. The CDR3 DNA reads TGTGCCAGTCAGAGGGAGCCCCTCATGAACACTGAAGCTTTCTTT. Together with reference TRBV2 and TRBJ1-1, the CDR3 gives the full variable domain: EPEVTQTPSHQVTQMGQEVILRCVPISNHLYFYWYRQILGQKVEFLVSFYNNEISEKSEIFDDQFSVERPDGSNFTLKIRSTKLEDSAMYFCASQREPLMNTEAFFGQGTRLTVV.

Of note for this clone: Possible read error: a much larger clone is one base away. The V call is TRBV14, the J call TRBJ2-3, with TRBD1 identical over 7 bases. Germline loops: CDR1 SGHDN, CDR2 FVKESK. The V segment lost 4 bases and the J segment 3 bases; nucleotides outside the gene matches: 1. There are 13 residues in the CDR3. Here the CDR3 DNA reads TGTGCCAGCAGCCTGGACAGGACAGATACGCAGTATTTT. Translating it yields CASSLDRTDTQYF.

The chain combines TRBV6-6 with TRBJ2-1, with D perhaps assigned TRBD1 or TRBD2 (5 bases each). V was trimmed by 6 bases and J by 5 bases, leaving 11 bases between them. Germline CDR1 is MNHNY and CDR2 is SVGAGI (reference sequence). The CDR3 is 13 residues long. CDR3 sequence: CASSLRDDNEQFF. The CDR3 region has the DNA TGTGCCAGCAGCCTCAGGGACGACAATGAGCAGTTCTTC.

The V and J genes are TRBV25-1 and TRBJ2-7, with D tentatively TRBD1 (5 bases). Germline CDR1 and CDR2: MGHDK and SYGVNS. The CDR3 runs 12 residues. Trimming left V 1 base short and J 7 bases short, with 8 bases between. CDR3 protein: CASSESDREQYF. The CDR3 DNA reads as TGTGCCAGCAGTGAATCCGACAGAGAGCAGTACTTC.

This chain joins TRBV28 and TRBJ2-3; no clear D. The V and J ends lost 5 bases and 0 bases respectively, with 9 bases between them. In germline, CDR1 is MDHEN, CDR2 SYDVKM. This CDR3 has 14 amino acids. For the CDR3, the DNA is TGTGCCAGCAGTCGGGCAGGCAGCACAGATACGCAGTATTTT. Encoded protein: CASSRAGSTDTQYF.

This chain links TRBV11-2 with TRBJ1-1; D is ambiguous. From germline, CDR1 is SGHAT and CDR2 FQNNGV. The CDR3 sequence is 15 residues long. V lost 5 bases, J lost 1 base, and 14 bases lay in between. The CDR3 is CASSLFRRTNTEAFF. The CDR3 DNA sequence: TGTGCCAGCAGCCTATTTCGAAGAACGAACACTGAAGCTTTCTTT.

The CDR3 DNA sequence: TGTGCCGGTGCACTAGGCCAGAACACTGAAGCTTTCTTT. Amino acids: CAGALGQNTEAFF. V is TRBV2 and J is TRBJ1-1; no clear D. This CDR3 has 13 amino acids. The germline gives CDR1 SNHLY, CDR2 FYNNEI. Trimming stripped 11 bases from V and 1 base from J, with 14 bases between.